This TCR beta chain was recovered during a study of blood T cell repertoires in COVID-19. The germline V gene encodes CDR1 SGHTA and CDR2 FQGNSA. CDR3 length: 16 residues. The V end lost 2 bases, the J end lost 0 bases, and 11 bases lay between the germline ends. Measured with immunoSEQ multiplex PCR; TCRdb has only the in-frame clones, and not every one. The table shows approximately 250,000 clones, with approximately 88% occurring only once. The TCR was taken from a woman aged 35 to 49 with acute COVID-19. The sequenced sample was PBMCs or T cells enriched from blood (not recorded which). V is TRBV7-2 and J is TRBJ1-3, with D possibly TRBD1 on 5 matching bases. The CDR3 reads CASSLNYRTSGNTIYF. CDR3 nucleotide sequence: TGTGCCAGCAGCTTAAACTACAGGACCTCTGGAAACACCATATATTTT.